A selection of T cell receptor beta chains follows, all from one sample in a study of control samples from healthy donors and cancer patients. The data were produced by immunoSEQ multiplex PCR, yet TCRdb's version contains in-frame clones alone and is incomplete. This sample has tens of thousands of clones, with roughly 86% found just once. Sample: PBMCs. Receptors originate from a man in his forties or fifties with head and neck cancer. Each CDR3 is given with its conserved first and last residue. D genes are given only for firm matches. The size field is filled for only some rows; it gives once, few, many or a size class.

V	D	J	length	size	DNA	CDR3
TRBV19	NA	TRBJ2-2	16	NA	TGTGCCAGTAGAAGATCCGAGTCCGCGAACACCGGGGAGCTGTTTTTT	CASRRSESANTGELFF
TRBV11-1	NA	TRBJ2-1	16	NA	TGTGCCAGCAGCCACTACTACGAAACTTCCTACAATGAGCAGTTCTTC	CASSHYYETSYNEQFF
TRBV30	NA	TRBJ2-7	12	few	TGTGCCTGGGACAGGAGTTCACACGAGCAGTACTTC	CAWDRSSHEQYF
TRBV6-5	TRBD1	TRBJ1-4	13	few	TGTGCCGCCCGGGGACAGGGAAAAGAAAAACTGTTTTTT	CAARGQGKEKLFF
TRBV19	NA	TRBJ2-3	14	once	TGTGCCAGTAGTATAGGAGGAAGGGGAGATACGCAGTATTTT	CASSIGGRGDTQYF
TRBV5-1	NA	TRBJ2-7	15	once	TGCGCCAGCAGCTTGAGTCAGGGGTGGACCTACGAGCAGTACTTC	CASSLSQGWTYEQYF
TRBV14	NA	TRBJ1-6	13	NA	TGTGCCAGCAGCCCGGGACTTAATTCACCCCTCCACTTT	CASSPGLNSPLHF
TRBV9	TRBD1	TRBJ2-3	14	NA	TGTGCCAGCAGCTCCAGACAGGGAGCAGATACGCAGTATTTT	CASSSRQGADTQYF
TRBV28	TRBD1	TRBJ1-1	13	NA	TGTGCCAGCCTTGACAGGGCCAACACTGAAGCTTTCTTT	CASLDRANTEAFF
TRBV2	TRBD1	TRBJ2-6	18	NA	TGTGCCAGCAGCGACGGACAGGGGTATCCTCCTGGGGCCAACGTCCTGACTTTC	CASSDGQGYPPGANVLTF
TRBV12-3/TRBV12-4	TRBD1	TRBJ2-7	13	NA	TGTGCCAGTCGCGCGGACAGGGGGTACGAGCAGTACTTC	CASRADRGYEQYF
TRBV30	NA	TRBJ1-1	15	few	TGTGCCTGGAGTGTACCGTCCACCCCGGGCACTGAAGCTTTCTTT	CAWSVPSTPGTEAFF
TRBV2	NA	TRBJ1-4	15	NA	TGTGCCAGCTTACCGTGGGGCCTCGCGGAGGAAAAACTGTTTTTT	CASLPWGLAEEKLFF
TRBV4-1	TRBD1	TRBJ1-2	17	once	TGCGCCAGCAGCCACCTTAGGAGACAGGGATTAGACTATGGCTACACCTTC	CASSHLRRQGLDYGYTF
TRBV7-7	TRBD2	TRBJ2-1	16	NA	TGTGCTAGCAGCTCCCTTGGGGCTAGCGGTTACAATGAGCAGTTCTTC	CASSSLGASGYNEQFF
TRBV29-1	TRBD2	TRBJ2-3	14	NA	TGCAGCGGACTTATAGCGGGGACCACAGATACGCAGTATTTT	CSGLIAGTTDTQYF
TRBV9	TRBD1	TRBJ2-2	16	NA	TGTGCCAGCAGCGTAGGGATTACAGGGGGTACCGGGGAGCTGTTTTTT	CASSVGITGGTGELFF
TRBV7-9	NA	TRBJ1-3	15	NA	TGTGCCAGCAGCTTAGTCAGTAGGGCTGGAAACACCATATATTTT	CASSLVSRAGNTIYF
TRBV2	TRBD2	TRBJ2-1	16	once	TGTGCCAGCAGTGGGGGGCTAGCGGGAGGGTTGGATGAGCAGTTCTTC	CASSGGLAGGLDEQFF
TRBV14	NA	TRBJ2-6	21	NA	TGTGCCAGCAGCCAAGATTTGAGGGAAACGGCAACTTTCTCTGGGGCCAACGTCCTGACTTTC	CASSQDLRETATFSGANVLTF
TRBV30	NA	TRBJ1-1	13	few	TGTGCCTGGACAAGGGGGTTGAACACTGAAGCTTTCTTT	CAWTRGLNTEAFF
TRBV5-1	TRBD2	TRBJ2-5	16	NA	TGCGCCAGCAGCCCCGGGGGGGCTCAGTACCAAGAGACCCAGTACTTC	CASSPGGAQYQETQYF
TRBV27	TRBD1	TRBJ2-1	14	once	TGTGCCAGCCATCGGGGACAGGCCTACAATGAGCAGTTCTTC	CASHRGQAYNEQFF
TRBV2	NA	TRBJ1-5	15	NA	TGTGCCAGCAGTGAGCTATTAGTTCTGAATCAGCCCCAGCATTTT	CASSELLVLNQPQHF
TRBV19	NA	TRBJ1-2	14	once	TGTGCCAGTAGTATAGATCGGGGCAACTATGGCTACACCTTC	CASSIDRGNYGYTF
TRBV10-1	NA	TRBJ2-3	15	NA	TGCGCCAGCGGTCTGAGGGACACCTGGAGAGATACGCAGTATTTT	CASGLRDTWRDTQYF
TRBV11-3	TRBD1	TRBJ2-1	12	few	TGTGCCAGCAGAGAGGGGGCTGGAGAGCAGTTCTTC	CASREGAGEQFF
TRBV6-5	NA	TRBJ2-1	15	once	TGTGCCAGCTCGGTCCGTAGCGGAGGATACAATGAGCAGTTCTTC	CASSVRSGGYNEQFF
TRBV5-1	TRBD2	TRBJ2-5	14	once	TGCGCCCGCAGCGGGGGGGGCGGCCAGGAGACCCAGTACTTC	CARSGGGGQETQYF
TRBV5-6	NA	TRBJ1-2	15	NA	TGTGCCAGCAGCTTGTGGGCGGTCAGGGGCGCTGGCTACACCTTC	CASSLWAVRGAGYTF
TRBV27	TRBD1	TRBJ1-1	13	NA	TGTGCCAGCAGTCCAGGGGGCAAGGTGGCAGCTTTCTTT	CASSPGGKVAAFF
TRBV19	NA	TRBJ1-1	14	NA	TGTGCCAGTAGTATGAGGGCGGGTTACACTGAAGCTTTCTTT	CASSMRAGYTEAFF
TRBV19	TRBD1	TRBJ1-5	17	NA	TGTGCCAGTAGTACCACGACTGGACAGGTTGGGAATCAGCCCCAGCATTTT	CASSTTTGQVGNQPQHF
TRBV16	TRBD1	TRBJ1-2	16	NA	TGTGCCAGCAGCCGTTTTGAAGGACAGGGAGGCTATGGCTACACCTTC	CASSRFEGQGGYGYTF
TRBV3-1/TRBV3-2	NA	TRBJ2-1	15	NA	TGTGCCAGCAGCCCCGACATGACTATAAACAATGAGCAGTTCTTC	CASSPDMTINNEQFF
TRBV18	TRBD1	TRBJ2-7	14	once	TGTGCCAGCTCACCAGGGACAGGGCTGTACGAGCAGTACTTC	CASSPGTGLYEQYF
TRBV12-1	NA	TRBJ2-3	18	NA	TGTGCCAGCAGCTTTAAGGCTAGCGGGAGGCAAGGCACAGATACGCAGTATTTT	CASSFKASGRQGTDTQYF
TRBV6-6	TRBD1	TRBJ1-2	13	NA	TGTGCCAGCCATACACAGGGGATATATGGCTACACCTTC	CASHTQGIYGYTF
TRBV7-6	NA	TRBJ2-7	17	NA	TGTGCCAGCAGCCCGTCGGACTTCAGGAAAAGCTCCTACGAGCAGTACTTC	CASSPSDFRKSSYEQYF
TRBV4-1	NA	TRBJ2-1	15	NA	TGCGCCAGCAGCCCTGGAAGGGATTTCTACAATGAGCAGTTCTTC	CASSPGRDFYNEQFF
TRBV5-4	TRBD2	TRBJ2-3	16	NA	TGTGCCAGCAGCCCCATAGCGGGAGGGCTCACAGATACGCAGTATTTT	CASSPIAGGLTDTQYF
TRBV10-2	TRBD2	TRBJ2-1	15	few	TGCGCCAGCAGACCGGCGGGAGCTTCCTACAATGAGCAGTTCTTC	CASRPAGASYNEQFF
TRBV18	TRBD1	TRBJ1-2	16	few	TGTGCCAGCTCAGATACCCGGACAGGGGCCGAGGATGGCTACACCTTC	CASSDTRTGAEDGYTF
TRBV14	NA	TRBJ2-1	13	once	TGTGCCAGCAGCCAGAGAAGAGGGGATGAGCAGTTCTTC	CASSQRRGDEQFF
TRBV11-2	NA	TRBJ2-7	15	NA	TGTGCCAGCAGTTTGCTCCGGGATAGAACCTACGAGCAGTACTTC	CASSLLRDRTYEQYF
TRBV2	TRBD2	TRBJ2-1	19	once	TGTGCCAGCATCCACGGGGGACTAGCGGGTCTAAGCTCCTACAATGAGCAGTTCTTC	CASIHGGLAGLSSYNEQFF
TRBV4-1	TRBD2	TRBJ2-1	15	NA	TGCGCCAGCAGTCTAGGGACTAGCGGCACGCATGAGCAGTTCTTC	CASSLGTSGTHEQFF
TRBV6-6	TRBD1	TRBJ1-6	15	NA	TGTGCCAGCAGTCCCGGCGACAGGGGTAATTCACCCCTCCACTTT	CASSPGDRGNSPLHF
TRBV2	NA	TRBJ2-7	16	once	TGTGCCAGCAGCGAACCATTTGGGCCGCGCTCCTACGAGCAGTACTTC	CASSEPFGPRSYEQYF
TRBV30	NA	TRBJ2-7	12	NA	TGTGCCTGGAGCAGACCCGGGCGGGAGCAGTACTTC	CAWSRPGREQYF
TRBV3-1/TRBV3-2	NA	TRBJ1-1	16	NA	TGTGCCAGCAGCCGCACGCCGCCAGGGTTGAACACTGAAGCTTTCTTT	CASSRTPPGLNTEAFF
TRBV9	NA	TRBJ2-1	16	NA	TGTGCCAGCAGCGTGTCGGGTGGAGAAATAACCAATGAGCAGTTCTTC	CASSVSGGEITNEQFF
TRBV13	TRBD1	TRBJ2-7	15	NA	TGTGCCAGCAGCTTGACAGGGCCGATCGATTACGAGCAGTACTTC	CASSLTGPIDYEQYF
TRBV5-6	NA	TRBJ1-1	17	NA	TGTGCCAGCAGCTTCATAGTCACACCTACTTTGAACACTGAAGCTTTCTTT	CASSFIVTPTLNTEAFF